What follows describes a single TCR beta chain. PCR used 60 Vbeta primers and 13 Jbeta primers. The protocol was immunoSEQ multiplex PCR, while the TCRdb copy is restricted to in-frame clones and leaves out a portion. The sample carries more than 65,000 clones, around 82% recorded once. This sample is part of a study of cytomegalovirus exposure and HLA in healthy donors. At the level of the study: As an earlier analysis found, around 190 million T cells yielded 117 million unique TCR beta sequences.

CDR1 and CDR2 from the germline V gene are SGHRS and YFSETQ. The J segment lost 5 bases and the V segment lost 4 bases, leaving 8 bases of the junction unmatched. CDR3 length: 16 residues. Sequencing was carried out using PBMCs. The gene calls are TRBV5-1 and TRBJ1-6; 8 bases map to TRBD1. The source of this sequence is a man aged 18 to 30 in good health and CMV-seronegative. The CDR3 protein is CASSPPTGDHNSPLHF. CDR3 bases: TGCGCCAGCAGCCCACCGACAGGGGATCATAATTCACCCCTCCACTTT.